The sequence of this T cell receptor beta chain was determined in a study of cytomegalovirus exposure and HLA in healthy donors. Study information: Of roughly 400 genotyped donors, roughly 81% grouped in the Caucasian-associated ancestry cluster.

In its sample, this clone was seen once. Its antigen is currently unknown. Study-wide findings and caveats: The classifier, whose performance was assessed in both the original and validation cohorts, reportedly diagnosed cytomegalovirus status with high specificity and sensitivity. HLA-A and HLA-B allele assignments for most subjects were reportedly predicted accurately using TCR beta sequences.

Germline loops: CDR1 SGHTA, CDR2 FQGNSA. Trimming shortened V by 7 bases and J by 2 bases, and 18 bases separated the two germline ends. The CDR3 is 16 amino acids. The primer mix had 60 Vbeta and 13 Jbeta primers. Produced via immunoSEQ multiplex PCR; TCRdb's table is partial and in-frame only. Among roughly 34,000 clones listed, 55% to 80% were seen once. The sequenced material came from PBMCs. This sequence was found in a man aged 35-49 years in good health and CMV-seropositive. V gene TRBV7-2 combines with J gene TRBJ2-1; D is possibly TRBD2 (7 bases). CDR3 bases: TGTGCCAGCAACTCACGAACGGGGGGCACCTACAATGAGCAGTTCTTC. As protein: CASNSRTGGTYNEQFF.